Presented here are 6 T cell receptor beta chains from one specimen sequenced in a study of T cells after yellow fever vaccination. TCRdb used MiXCR to reprocess the 5' RACE reads, holding one entry per CDR3 protein. The repertoire consists of 300,000 to 400,000 distinct CDR3 sequences, with roughly 6.1% occurring once and the leading ten covering 15%. The material sequenced was PBMCs, taken 5 days after the yellow fever booster vaccination. The source of these receptors is a man aged 25-45 years who received the YFV17D yellow fever vaccine.

V gene TRBV4-3 combines with J gene TRBJ2-7; D tentatively reads TRBD1 or TRBD2 (6 bases each). With 0 bases removed from V and 0 bases from J, the gap between germline ends came to 15 bases. Germline loops: CDR1 LGHNA, CDR2 YSLEER. The CDR3 consists of 17 residues. The DNA of the CDR3 is TGCGCCAGCAGCCAAGATAGGGCGGGACATAACTCCTACGAGCAGTACTTC. Translation gives CASSQDRAGHNSYEQYF.

This clonotype has ten or more counts. V gene TRBV29-1 combines with J gene TRBJ2-2; 8 bases are a match to TRBD1. The CDR3 extends over 14 amino acids. Trimming at V came to 6 bases and at J to 6 bases, leaving 9 bases not matched to a gene. Germline CDR1 and CDR2: SQVTM and ANQGSEA. The CDR3 DNA is TGCAGCGTCCAGCCCAGGGGGCGAGCCGGGGAGCTGTTTTTT. It codes for CSVQPRGRAGELFF.

The CDR3 sequence is CASKGGASTDTQYF. Written as DNA, the CDR3 is TGTGCCAGCAAGGGGGGCGCTAGCACAGATACGCAGTATTTT. The chain combines TRBV5-4 with TRBJ2-3, with D perhaps given as TRBD1 or TRBD2 (6 bases each). This CDR3 region has 14 residues. Per germline, CDR1 SGHNT and CDR2 YYREEE (reference sequence). V lost 6 bases and J 0 bases, leaving 11 bases between the germline ends.

This chain uses TRBV9 with TRBJ2-2; D gene uncertain. The germline CDR1 and CDR2 sequences are SGDLS and YYNGEE. The CDR3 spans 16 residues. Trimming removed 0 bases from V and 1 base from J, with 10 bases in between. The CDR3 spells CASSVDPLMNTGELFF. The CDR3 DNA reads as TGTGCCAGCAGCGTAGATCCGCTCATGAACACCGGGGAGCTGTTTTTT.

This clonotype was counted ten times or more. The chain employs TRBV7-2 and TRBJ2-7, with D unclear. CDR3 length equals 13 residues. The V end was cut by 1 base, the J end by 4 bases, with 8 bases between. In germline, CDR1 is SGHTA, CDR2 FQGNSA. In DNA, the CDR3 is TGTGCCAGCAGCTTAGTCGGTCGGTACGAGCAGTACTTC. Protein: CASSLVGRYEQYF.

This clonotype has just a few counts. The chain combines TRBV11-2 with TRBJ2-7; a possible D gene is TRBD1 (6 bases). Germline V gene sequence: CDR1 SGHAT, CDR2 FQNNGV. Deletions cut 5 bases from V and 0 bases from J, with 23 bases between. The CDR3 loop spans 18 amino acids. CDR3 in DNA: TGTGCCAGCAGCCCGCCCCGCTCGGACAGAAAAAACTCCTACGAGCAGTACTTC. Translation gives CASSPPRSDRKNSYEQYF.